These 2 T cell receptor beta chains were sequenced from one sample in a study of blood T cell repertoires in COVID-19. The data were produced by immunoSEQ multiplex PCR, yet TCRdb's version contains in-frame clones alone and is incomplete. The sample shows under 300,000 clones, roughly nine tenths of them seen only once. The sequenced material came from peripheral blood. These receptors originate from a woman in her thirties or forties who had recovered from COVID-19.

This clone was seen once. V gene TRBV19 combines with J gene TRBJ1-1, with D possibly matching TRBD1 (5 bases). V was cut by 10 bases and J by 0 bases, with 12 bases left in between. The CDR3 spans 13 residues. Germline V CDR1 and CDR2: LNHDA, SQIVND (reference sequence). This CDR3 is CATMDTLNTEAFF. CDR3 nucleotide sequence: TGTGCCACAATGGACACCTTGAACACTGAAGCTTTCTTT.

The chain recombines TRBV14 with TRBJ2-7; a possible D gene is TRBD1 (6 bases). The germline V gene has CDR1 SGHDN and CDR2 FVKESK. V gave up 9 bases and J gave up 2 bases, with 20 bases separating them. The CDR3 is 15 amino acids. The CDR3 bases are TGTGCCAGTCCCCTTCTGACCGGGACAACCTACGAGCAGTACTTC. As protein: CASPLLTGTTYEQYF.